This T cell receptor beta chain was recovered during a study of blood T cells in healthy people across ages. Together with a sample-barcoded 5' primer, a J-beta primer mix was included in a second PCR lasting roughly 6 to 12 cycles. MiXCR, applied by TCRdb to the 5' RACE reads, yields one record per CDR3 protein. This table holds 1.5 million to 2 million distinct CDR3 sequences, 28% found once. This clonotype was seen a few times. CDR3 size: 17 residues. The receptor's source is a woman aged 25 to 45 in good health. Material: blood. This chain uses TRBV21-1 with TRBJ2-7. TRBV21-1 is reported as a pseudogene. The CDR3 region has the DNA TGTGCCAGCAGCAAAGTTATTTCGGAATCCCTCTCCTACGAGCAGTACTTC. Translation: CASSKVISESLSYEQYF.